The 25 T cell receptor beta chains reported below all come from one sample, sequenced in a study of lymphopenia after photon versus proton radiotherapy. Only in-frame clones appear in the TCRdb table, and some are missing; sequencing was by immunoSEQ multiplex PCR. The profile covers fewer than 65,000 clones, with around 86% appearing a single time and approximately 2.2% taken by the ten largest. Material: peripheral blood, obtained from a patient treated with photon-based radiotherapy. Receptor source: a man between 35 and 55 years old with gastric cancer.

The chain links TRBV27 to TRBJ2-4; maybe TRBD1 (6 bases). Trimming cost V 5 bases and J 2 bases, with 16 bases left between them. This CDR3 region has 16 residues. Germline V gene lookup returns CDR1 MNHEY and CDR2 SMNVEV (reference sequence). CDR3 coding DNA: TGTGCCAGCAGTATCCAGGGGAGTTTGACCAAAAACATTCAGTACTTC. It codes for CASSIQGSLTKNIQYF.

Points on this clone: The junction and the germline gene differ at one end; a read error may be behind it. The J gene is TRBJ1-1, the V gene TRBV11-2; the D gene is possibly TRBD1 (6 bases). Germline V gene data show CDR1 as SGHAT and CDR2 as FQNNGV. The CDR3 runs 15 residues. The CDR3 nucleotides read TGTGCCAGCAGAAAACGGACAGACCTGAAGACTGAAGCTTTCTTT. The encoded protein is CASRKRTDLKTEAFF.

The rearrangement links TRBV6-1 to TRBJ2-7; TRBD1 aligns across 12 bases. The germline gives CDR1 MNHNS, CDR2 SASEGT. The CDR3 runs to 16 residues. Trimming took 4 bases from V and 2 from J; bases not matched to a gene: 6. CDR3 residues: CASSGGTGGSPYEQYF. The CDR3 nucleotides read TGTGCCAGCAGTGGGGGGACAGGGGGCTCCCCCTACGAGCAGTACTTC.

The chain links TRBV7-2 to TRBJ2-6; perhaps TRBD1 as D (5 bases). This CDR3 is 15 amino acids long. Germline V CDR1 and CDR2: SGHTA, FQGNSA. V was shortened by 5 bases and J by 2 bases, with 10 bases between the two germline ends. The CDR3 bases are TGTGCCAGCAGCGAAGCAGGGACTGGGGCCAACGTCCTGACTTTC. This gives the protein CASSEAGTGANVLTF.

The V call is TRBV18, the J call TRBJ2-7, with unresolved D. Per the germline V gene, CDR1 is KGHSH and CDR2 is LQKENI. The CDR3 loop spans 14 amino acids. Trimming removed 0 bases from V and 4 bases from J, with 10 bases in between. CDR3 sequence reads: CASSPPAASYEQYF. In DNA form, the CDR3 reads TGTGCCAGCTCACCACCGGCGGCCTCTTACGAGCAGTACTTC.

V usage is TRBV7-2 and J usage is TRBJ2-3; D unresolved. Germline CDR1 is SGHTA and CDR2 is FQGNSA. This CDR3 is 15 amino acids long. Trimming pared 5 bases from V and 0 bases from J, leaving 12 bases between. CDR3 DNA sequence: TGTGCCAGCAGCCTCCTGGCGGCTAGCACAGATACGCAGTATTTT. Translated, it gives CASSLLAASTDTQYF.

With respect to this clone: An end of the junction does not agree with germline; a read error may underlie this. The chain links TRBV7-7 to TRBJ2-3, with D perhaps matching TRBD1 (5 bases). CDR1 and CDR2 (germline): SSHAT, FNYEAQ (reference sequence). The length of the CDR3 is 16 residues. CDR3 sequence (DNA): TGTGCTAGCAGCTTACGCCCCGCGACCCAGGGAGATACGCAGTATTTT. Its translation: CASSLRPATQGDTQYF.

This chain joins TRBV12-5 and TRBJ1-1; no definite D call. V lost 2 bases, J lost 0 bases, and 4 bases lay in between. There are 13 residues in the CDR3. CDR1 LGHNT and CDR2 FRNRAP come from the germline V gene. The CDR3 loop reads CASGLSVNTEAFF. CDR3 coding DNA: TGTGCTAGTGGTTTGTCAGTGAACACTGAAGCTTTCTTT.

The CDR3, as DNA: TGTGCCAGCAGCCGACTTCTTTCAGATACGCAGTATTTT. Amino acids: CASSRLLSDTQYF. The chain carries TRBV7-2 and TRBJ2-3, with unresolved D. The germline CDR1 and CDR2 sequences are SGHTA and FQGNSA. The CDR3 sequence is 13 residues long. V lost 5 bases, J lost 4 bases, and 10 bases lay in between.

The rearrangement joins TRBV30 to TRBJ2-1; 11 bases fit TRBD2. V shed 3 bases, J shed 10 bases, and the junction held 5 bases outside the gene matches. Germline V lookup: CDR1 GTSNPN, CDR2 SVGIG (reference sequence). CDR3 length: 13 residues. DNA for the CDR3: TGTGCCTGGAGAGTAGCGGGGGGGCCCGAGCAGTTCTTC. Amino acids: CAWRVAGGPEQFF.

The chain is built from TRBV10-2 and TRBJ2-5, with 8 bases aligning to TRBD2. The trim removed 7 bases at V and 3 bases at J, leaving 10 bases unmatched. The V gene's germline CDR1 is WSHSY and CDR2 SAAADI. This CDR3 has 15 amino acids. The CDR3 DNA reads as TGCGCCAGCAAGAACCACGCAGCGGGGGAAGAGACCCAGTACTTC. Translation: CASKNHAAGEETQYF.

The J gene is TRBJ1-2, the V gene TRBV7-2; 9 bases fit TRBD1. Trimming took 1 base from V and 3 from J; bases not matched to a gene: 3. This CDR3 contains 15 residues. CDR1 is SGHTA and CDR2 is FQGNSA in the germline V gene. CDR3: CASSLGGQGDYGYTF. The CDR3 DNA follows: TGTGCCAGCAGCTTAGGGGGACAGGGAGACTATGGCTACACCTTC. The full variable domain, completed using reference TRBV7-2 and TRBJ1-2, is GAGVSQSPSNKVTEKGKDVELRCDPISGHTALYWYRQSLGQGLEFLIYFQGNSAPDKSGLPSDRFSAERTGGSVSTLTIQRTQQEDSAVYLCASSLGGQGDYGYTFGSGTRLTVV.

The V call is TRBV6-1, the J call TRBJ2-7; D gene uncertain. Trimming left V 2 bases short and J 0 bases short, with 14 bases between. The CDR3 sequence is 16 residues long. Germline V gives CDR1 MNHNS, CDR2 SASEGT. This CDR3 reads CASSEPAETHSYEQYF. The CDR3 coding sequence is TGTGCCAGCAGTGAACCAGCAGAGACCCACTCCTACGAGCAGTACTTC.

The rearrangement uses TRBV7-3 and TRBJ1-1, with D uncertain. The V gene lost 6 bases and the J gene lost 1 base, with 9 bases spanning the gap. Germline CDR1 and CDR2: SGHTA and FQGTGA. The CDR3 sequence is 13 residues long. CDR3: CASRASTNTEAFF. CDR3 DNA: TGTGCCAGCAGGGCATCGACGAACACTGAAGCTTTCTTT.

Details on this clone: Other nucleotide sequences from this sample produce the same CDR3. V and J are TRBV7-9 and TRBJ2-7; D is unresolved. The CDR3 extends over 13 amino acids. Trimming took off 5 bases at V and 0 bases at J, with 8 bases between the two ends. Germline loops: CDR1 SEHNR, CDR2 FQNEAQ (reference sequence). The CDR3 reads CASSPRHSYEQYF. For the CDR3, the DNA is TGTGCCAGCAGCCCACGTCACTCCTACGAGCAGTACTTC.

CDR3 sequence: CASAQRFGEQYF. The CDR3 nucleotides are TGTGCCAGCGCTCAGCGGTTCGGCGAGCAGTACTTC. The chain combines TRBV13 with TRBJ2-7, with TRBD2 as a possible D gene (5 bases). Germline loops: CDR1 PRHDT, CDR2 FYEKMQ (reference sequence). This CDR3 spans 12 amino acids. Trimming took 8 bases from V and 6 from J, leaving 14 bases between them.

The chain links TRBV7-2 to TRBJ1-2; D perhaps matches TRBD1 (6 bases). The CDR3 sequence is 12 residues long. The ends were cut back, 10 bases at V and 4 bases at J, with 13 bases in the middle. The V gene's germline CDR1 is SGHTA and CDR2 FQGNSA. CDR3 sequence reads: CATETGAYGYTF. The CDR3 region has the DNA TGTGCCACCGAGACAGGCGCCTATGGCTACACCTTC.

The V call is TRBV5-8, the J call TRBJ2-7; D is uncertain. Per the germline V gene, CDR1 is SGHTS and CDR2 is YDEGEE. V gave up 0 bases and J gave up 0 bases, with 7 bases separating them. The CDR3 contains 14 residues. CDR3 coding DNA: TGTGCCAGCAGCTTGGACCGATACTCCTACGAGCAGTACTTC. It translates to CASSLDRYSYEQYF.

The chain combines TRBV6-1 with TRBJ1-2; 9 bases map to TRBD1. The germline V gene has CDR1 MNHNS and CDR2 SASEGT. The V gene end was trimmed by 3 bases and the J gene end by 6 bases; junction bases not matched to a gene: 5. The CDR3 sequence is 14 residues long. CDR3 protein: CASSEGTGSDGYTF. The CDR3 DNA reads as TGTGCCAGCAGTGAGGGGACAGGGTCGGATGGCTACACCTTC.

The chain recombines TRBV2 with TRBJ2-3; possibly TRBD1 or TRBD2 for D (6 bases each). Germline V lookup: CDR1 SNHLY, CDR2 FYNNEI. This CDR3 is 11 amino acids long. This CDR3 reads CAGGSTDTQYF. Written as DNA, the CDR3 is TGTGCGGGGGGCAGCACAGATACGCAGTATTTT. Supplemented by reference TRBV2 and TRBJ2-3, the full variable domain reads EPEVTQTPSHQVTQMGQEVILRCVPISNHLYFYWYRQILGQKVEFLVSFYNNEISEKSEIFDDQFSVERPDGSNFTLKIRSTKLEDSAMYFCAGGSTDTQYFGPGTRLTVL.

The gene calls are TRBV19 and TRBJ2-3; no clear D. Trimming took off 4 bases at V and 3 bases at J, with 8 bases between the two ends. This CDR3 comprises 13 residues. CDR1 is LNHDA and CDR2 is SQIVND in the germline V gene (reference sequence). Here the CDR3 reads CASSTSLTDTQYF. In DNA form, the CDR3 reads TGTGCCAGTAGTACCAGTCTAACAGATACGCAGTATTTT.

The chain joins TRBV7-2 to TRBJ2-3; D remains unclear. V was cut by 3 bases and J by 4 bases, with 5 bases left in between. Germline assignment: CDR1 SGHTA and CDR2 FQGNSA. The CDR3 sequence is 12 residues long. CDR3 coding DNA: TGTGCCAGCAGCTTTCAAGCAGATACGCAGTATTTT. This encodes CASSFQADTQYF.

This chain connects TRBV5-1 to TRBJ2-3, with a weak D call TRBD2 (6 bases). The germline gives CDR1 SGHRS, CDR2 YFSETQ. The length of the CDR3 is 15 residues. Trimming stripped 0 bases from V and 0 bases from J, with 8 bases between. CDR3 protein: CASSLGGASTDTQYF. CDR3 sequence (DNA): TGCGCCAGCAGCTTGGGCGGGGCCAGCACAGATACGCAGTATTTT.

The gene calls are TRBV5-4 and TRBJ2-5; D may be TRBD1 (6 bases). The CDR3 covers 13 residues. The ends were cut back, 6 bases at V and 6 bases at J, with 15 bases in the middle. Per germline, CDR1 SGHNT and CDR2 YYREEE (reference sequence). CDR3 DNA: TGTGCCAGCACCTCCTTCAGGGGAAAGACCCAGTACTTC. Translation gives CASTSFRGKTQYF.

CDR3 DNA sequence: TGTGCCAGCAGCTTAGGGCAAGCAGGGGAAGCTTTCTTT. Translating gives CASSLGQAGEAFF. J is TRBJ1-1 and V is TRBV7-2; possibly TRBD1 for D (5 bases). V lost 1 base, J lost 8 bases, and 11 bases lay in between. Germline-derived CDR1 and CDR2 are SGHTA and FQGNSA. The CDR3 is made up of 13 amino acids.